The clone carrying this T cell receptor beta chain was recorded only once. The antigen is unknown. This specimen comes from a study of graft-versus-host responses after intestinal transplantation. Overall study context: Multivisceral, liver-intestinal, or isolated intestinal transplants were given to recipients. Study conclusions and caveats: Early post-transplant HvG declines showed an association with peak circulating GvH clone levels.

Sequenced by immunoSEQ multiplex PCR; TCRdb stores in-frame clones only, minus some. The data contain about 51,000 clones, approximately 95% of them singletons. The germline V gene encodes CDR1 MNHNY and CDR2 SVGAGI (reference sequence). Trimming removed 1 base from V and 4 bases from J, with 8 bases in between. The CDR3 sequence is 14 residues long. The chain joins TRBV6-6 to TRBJ1-5; no clear D. Sequencing was performed on unstimulated CD8+ T cells sorted from spleen or lymph node cells, taken before transplant. The TCR sequence derives from a human donor who was the organ donor for an intestinal transplant. CDR3 DNA sequence: TGTGCCAGCAGTTACTATGGGGATAATCAGCCCCAGCATTTT. The encoded protein is CASSYYGDNQPQHF.